The 17 T cell receptor beta chains listed next were all sequenced from one sample in a study of PD-L1 blockade in urothelial cancer. Time point noted: peripheral blood 6 weeks after treatment start. The data were produced by immunoSEQ multiplex PCR, yet TCRdb's version contains in-frame clones alone and is incomplete. Of more than 60,000 clones detected, almost 90% appear once; the ten largest clones hold about 11%. This specimen consisted of PBMCs, obtained around atezolizumab (anti-PD-L1) treatment. These TCRs come from a man aged 60 to 75 with urothelial cancer.

This clone was seen a handful of times. The chain joins TRBV4-1 to TRBJ1-4, with D uncertain. The CDR3 sequence is 15 residues long. Trimming left V 4 bases short and J 1 base short, with 10 bases between. CDR1 is MGHRA and CDR2 is YSYEKL in the germline V gene. The CDR3 region has the DNA TGCGCCAGCAGCCCGGACTCGGGAACTAATGAAAAACTGTTTTTT. Translating it yields CASSPDSGTNEKLFF.

V usage is TRBV7-2 and J usage is TRBJ2-1, with 8 bases matching TRBD2. CDR1 is SGHTA, CDR2 FQGNSA, per germline. There are 14 residues in the CDR3. V lost 3 bases to trimming and J lost 3 bases; unmatched junction nucleotides: 1. The CDR3 region is CASSFSGGYNEQFF. The CDR3 DNA sequence: TGTGCCAGCAGCTTCAGCGGGGGCTACAATGAGCAGTTCTTC. The full variable domain, with the rest looked up from reference TRBV7-2 and TRBJ2-1, is GAGVSQSPSNKVTEKGKDVELRCDPISGHTALYWYRQSLGQGLEFLIYFQGNSAPDKSGLPSDRFSAERTGGSVSTLTIQRTQQEDSAVYLCASSFSGGYNEQFFGPGTRLTVL.

The chain is built from TRBV5-1 and TRBJ1-1, with TRBD1 matching 8 bases. This CDR3 region has 14 residues. Germline CDR1 SGHRS, CDR2 YFSETQ. V lost 5 bases and J lost 3; bases outside the gene matches: 6. The CDR3 loop reads CASRSRGLDTEAFF. Written as DNA, the CDR3 is TGCGCCAGCAGAAGCAGGGGGCTGGACACTGAAGCTTTCTTT.

J is TRBJ2-5 and V is TRBV10-3; 7 nucleotides align to TRBD1. The CDR3 runs to 14 residues. Germline V gives CDR1 ENHRY, CDR2 SYGVKD. V was clipped by 6 bases and J by 1 base; unmatched bases: 5. The chain's CDR3 is CAISARQGQETQYF. The CDR3 region has the DNA TGTGCCATCAGCGCTAGACAGGGCCAAGAGACCCAGTACTTC.

The chain links TRBV15 to TRBJ2-1; 9 nucleotides match TRBD2. The CDR3 is 18 residues long. Germline CDR1 LNHNV, CDR2 YYDKDF (reference sequence). V lost 0 bases, J lost 6 bases, and 12 bases stayed unmatched. As DNA, the CDR3 is TGTGCCACCAGCAGAGATCTTGGCGGGGGGGCCCTGTTCAATGAGCAGTTCTTC. As protein: CATSRDLGGGALFNEQFF. The variable domain in full, with the rest retrieved from reference TRBV15 and TRBJ2-1, is DAMVIQNPRYQVTQFGKPVTLSCSQTLNHNVMYWYQQKSSQAPKLLFHYYDKDFNNEADTPDNFQSRRPNTSFCFLDIRSPGLGDTAMYLCATSRDLGGGALFNEQFFGPGTRLTVL.

V and J are TRBV5-1 and TRBJ1-2; D remains ambiguous. V was pared by 1 base and J by 8 bases, with 24 bases between. CDR3 length: 17 residues. Germline CDR1 and CDR2: SGHRS and YFSETQ. This CDR3 is CASSLLSFGGLGEGYTF. The CDR3 bases are TGCGCCAGCAGCTTGCTGTCATTTGGAGGGTTAGGAGAAGGCTACACCTTC.

V and J are TRBV10-3 and TRBJ2-7, with 7 bases identical to TRBD1. The CDR3 has 14 residues. The germline CDR1 and CDR2 sequences are ENHRY and SYGVKD. Trimming at V came to 6 bases and at J to 3 bases, leaving 8 bases not matched to a gene. This CDR3 is CAIRPGTEGYEQYF. The CDR3 DNA reads as TGTGCCATCAGGCCCGGGACAGAGGGCTACGAGCAGTACTTC.

The chain uses TRBV6-5 and TRBJ1-5; D not certain. Per the germline V gene, CDR1 is MNHEY and CDR2 is SVGAGI. Trimming took 4 bases from V and 6 from J, leaving 13 bases between them. The CDR3 length is 14 residues. CDR3 DNA sequence: TGTGCCAGCAGTTCTTTCTCGGGTAGTCAGCCCCAGCATTTT. Translation: CASSSFSGSQPQHF.

On this clone itself: The CDR3 carries no conserved terminal phenylalanine or tryptophan, so it likely arises from a read error. The DNA is left out, because the CDR3 cannot be placed on it with certainty; the CDR3 is given as TCRdb lists it. The gene calls are TRBV2 and TRBJ1-4. The CDR3 has 11 residues if both end residues are counted. Per germline, CDR1 SNHLY and CDR2 FYNNEI. The CDR3 spells CASRLGGTQFP.

The CDR3 DNA follows: TGTGCCAGCAGCAAAGATCTGACTAGCGGGAGCCCTCCGCCTGCCTACGAGCAGTACTTC. Translation: CASSKDLTSGSPPPAYEQYF. V and J are TRBV21-1 and TRBJ2-7; TRBD2, the table's D call, was not compared with the DNA. TRBV21-1 is assigned pseudogene status. The CDR3 is 20 amino acids.

The V and J genes are TRBV4-3 and TRBJ1-1; D not resolved. CDR1 LGHNA and CDR2 YSLEER come from the germline V gene. The CDR3 covers 15 residues. V gave up 0 bases and J gave up 3 bases, with 11 bases separating them. CDR3 in DNA: TGCGCCAGCAGCCAAGATCCCGGGAAGGACACTGAAGCTTTCTTT. It codes for CASSQDPGKDTEAFF.

The rearrangement uses TRBV5-5 and TRBJ1-1; TRBD1 matches 7 bases. Germline lookup yields CDR1 SGHKS and CDR2 YYEKEE (reference sequence). The CDR3 is 14 residues long. Trimming cost V 2 bases and J 5 bases; bases outside gene matches: 6. The CDR3 DNA reads as TGTGCCAGCAGCTTCTCAGACAGGGAGACTGAAGCTTTCTTT. Translating it yields CASSFSDRETEAFF.

V and J are TRBV11-3 and TRBJ1-1; no clear D. In germline, CDR1 is SGHNT, CDR2 YENEEA. Trimming cost V 2 bases and J 4 bases, with 14 bases left between them. This CDR3 comprises 15 residues. The CDR3 nucleotides read TGTGCCAGCAGCTTAAATGCCTACCCCACCACTGAAGCTTTCTTT. As protein: CASSLNAYPTTEAFF.

This clone was counted a few times. This chain joins TRBV7-2 and TRBJ2-7; 9 positions agree with TRBD1. CDR1 and CDR2 from the germline V gene are SGHTA and FQGNSA. Trimming removed 5 bases from V and 3 bases from J; junction bases left unmatched: 8. The CDR3 has 15 amino acids. CDR3 sequence reads: CASSPAGQGIYEQYF. Here the CDR3 DNA reads TGTGCCAGCAGCCCGGCTGGACAGGGGATCTACGAGCAGTACTTC.

The chain uses TRBV9 and TRBJ2-3; 7 bases are shared with TRBD1. Germline trimming cut 0 bases from V and 2 bases from J; bases unmatched to any gene: 6. Germline-derived CDR1 and CDR2 are SGDLS and YYNGEE. The CDR3 contains 16 residues. The CDR3 nucleotides are TGTGCCAGCAGCGTAGAAGGGGGACAGACCACAGATACGCAGTATTTT. Translated: CASSVEGGQTTDTQYF. The whole variable domain, remainder taken from reference TRBV9 and TRBJ2-3, is DSGVTQTPKHLITATGQRVTLRCSPRSGDLSVYWYQQSLDQGLQFLIQYYNGEERAKGNILERFSAQQFPDLHSELNLSSLELGDSALYFCASSVEGGQTTDTQYFGPGTRLTVL.

The chain couples TRBV4-3 to TRBJ2-1, with TRBD2 matching 7 bases. The ends lost 3 bases at V and 10 bases at J; junction bases unmatched: 6. Germline lookup yields CDR1 LGHNA and CDR2 YSLEER. The CDR3 length is 13 residues. The CDR3 DNA follows: TGCGCCAGCAGCCATATTAGCGGGCCAGAGCAGTTCTTC. This translates into CASSHISGPEQFF.

This chain joins TRBV15 and TRBJ2-1; 8 bases agree with TRBD1. CDR3 length: 16 amino acids. Germline CDR1 is LNHNV and CDR2 is YYDKDF (reference sequence). The V and J ends lost 1 base and 4 bases, in that order; junction bases with no gene match: 6. The CDR3: CATSRGPDRVYNEQFF. CDR3 nucleotide sequence: TGTGCCACCAGCAGAGGGCCGGACAGGGTTTACAATGAGCAGTTCTTC.